Here is one TCR beta chain with its context. What it recognizes is unknown. This sample was taken from a study of T cell responses to AZD1222 COVID-19 vaccine. General study results and limits: Only a handful of AZD1222 recipients, roughly six in all, had baseline seropositivity. All repertoire sampling was performed exclusively after the peak T cell response.

Trimming pared 7 bases from V and 0 bases from J, leaving 16 bases between. This CDR3 is 15 amino acids long. CDR1 and CDR2 from the germline V gene are SEHNR and FQNEAQ (reference sequence). Some clones are missing from TCRdb's copy, which holds only in-frame ones; the method was immunoSEQ multiplex PCR. Of more than 120,000 clones listed, approximately 88% are singletons. The chain is built from TRBV7-9 and TRBJ2-7, with D perhaps matching TRBD2 (6 bases). Sequenced material: peripheral blood, taken 28 days after the second dose of the MenACWY control vaccine. The receptor's source is an adult who received the MenACWY meningococcal vaccine as a control. CDR3 loop: CASTSRRDPSYEQYF. The CDR3 DNA follows: TGTGCCAGCACCTCGCGGAGGGATCCCTCCTACGAGCAGTACTTC.